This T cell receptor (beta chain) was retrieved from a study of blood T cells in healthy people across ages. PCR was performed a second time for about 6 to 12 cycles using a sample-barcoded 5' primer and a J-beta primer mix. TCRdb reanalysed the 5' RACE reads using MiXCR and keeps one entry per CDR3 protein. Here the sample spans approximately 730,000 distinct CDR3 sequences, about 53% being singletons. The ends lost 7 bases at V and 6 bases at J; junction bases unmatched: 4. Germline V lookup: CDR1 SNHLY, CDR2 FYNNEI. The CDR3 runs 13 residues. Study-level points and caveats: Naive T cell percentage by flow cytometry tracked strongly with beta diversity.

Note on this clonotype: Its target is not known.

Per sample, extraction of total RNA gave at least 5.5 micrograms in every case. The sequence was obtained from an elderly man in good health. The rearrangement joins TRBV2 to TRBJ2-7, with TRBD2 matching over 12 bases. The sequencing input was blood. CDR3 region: CASNGLAGREQYF. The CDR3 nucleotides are TGTGCCAGCAATGGACTAGCGGGACGCGAGCAGTACTTC.